In its sample, the clone carrying this T cell receptor (beta chain) was seen once. An end of the junction differs from the germline gene, which may be a read error. All enrollees were about 18 to 90 years old and from about 24 US areas. Study processing details: The assay estimated nucleated cells by amplifying reference gene primers. Data came from immunoSEQ multiplex PCR; TCRdb stores just in-frame clones and leaves some out. The D gene and trimming were derived from the DNA, and the V and J assignments and clone size from that table. The table has some 290,000 clones, about 90% seen once; the top ten hold over 9%. The entry originates in a study of blood T cell repertoires in COVID-19. The CDR3 is made up of 12 amino acids. The germline V gene encodes CDR1 SGDLS and CDR2 YYNGEE.

V usage is TRBV9 and J usage is TRBJ1-4; TRBD1 might be the D (5 bases). The TCR comes from a young woman who had recovered from COVID-19. What was sequenced was PBMCs or T cells enriched from blood (not recorded which). The CDR3 coding sequence is TGCAGGGTGGATCCAACTAATGAAAAACTGTTTTTT. Translating it yields CRVDPTNEKLFF.